The sequence of this T cell receptor (beta chain) was determined in a study of T cell responses to AZD1222 COVID-19 vaccine. Broader study findings: Seropositive AZD1222 recipients at baseline numbered only 6 or 7. Dominant at 160-218 and 743-854, vaccine-associated CD4 TCRs also spanned spike. In the spike-specific TCR repertoire, nearly half reportedly target unmutated variant regions.

With 2 bases removed from V and 8 bases from J, the gap between germline ends came to 9 bases. Germline lookup yields CDR1 KGHSH and CDR2 LQKENI. This CDR3 region has 13 residues. The study pooled second doses at about 4 or about 12 weeks. Assay: immunoSEQ multiplex PCR; the TCRdb copy retains only in-frame clones and omits some. This sample has roughly 120,000 clones, with around 84% found just once. This clone occurred a few times. No antigen is known for it. This chain connects TRBV18 to TRBJ1-4; D perhaps matches TRBD1 (5 bases). Source: peripheral blood, taken 28 days after the second AZD1222 dose. This TCR came from an adult who received the AZD1222 COVID-19 vaccine. CDR3 DNA sequence: TGTGCCAGCTCACCAGACAGAAGCGAAAAACTGTTTTTT. The encoded protein is CASSPDRSEKLFF.